This T cell receptor beta chain was observed in a study of technical replicates of blood from several donors. Germline CDR1 is SGHAT and CDR2 is FQNNGV. The ends were cut back, 5 bases at V and 3 bases at J, with 14 bases in the middle. CDR3 length: 14 residues. TCRdb keeps only in-frame clones here, not all; method: immunoSEQ multiplex PCR. The sample includes some 77,000 clones, around 96% seen only once; the top ten take roughly 0.35%. The genes are TRBV11-2 and TRBJ2-7, with D possibly being TRBD2 (5 bases). The source material was T cells isolated from PBMCs. The TCR sequence derives from a human donor in good health. Here the CDR3 DNA reads TGTGCCAGCAGCCTGGGAGATCGGTTCTACGAGCAGTACTTC. This sequence encodes CASSLGDRFYEQYF.